This record concerns one TCR beta chain sequence. Its antigen is unknown. No base-level quality is on record; no much larger clone is a single base apart. These data belong to a study of blood T cells in healthy people across ages (dated by TCRdb to the mid-2010s). Some background on the complete study: Template switching captured roughly one uniquely barcoded TCR beta cDNA molecule per two T cells in model experiments. The study measured age-related changes in TCR beta repertoire diversity using deep sequencing normalized with unique cDNA molecular identifiers. Four age groups were formed from the donors: young (average approximately 15 years), middle-aged (just under 40), aged (about 62) and long-lived (less than 85). To avoid experimental bias, donors of different ages were randomly spread across the sequencing lanes. Two additional independent replicas of 1 million unique cDNA reads from the same blood draw were analyzed for two donors (one aged 18 to 30 and one aged 80 or older). On the study overall, not on this receptor specifically: Observed TCR beta diversity correlated strongly with the percentage of naive T cells measured by flow cytometry. Estimates of total diversity based on one million sequenced T cells were considered lower bounds and underestimates. Because donor CMV infection status was unknown, age-related changes in expanded clonotypes were potentially confounded. Bulk unsorted PBMC profiling prevented conclusive comparison of naive and antigen-experienced compartments. Observed TCR beta diversity per million T cells fell roughly linearly with age, and a significant reduction was already apparent by age about 43. The long-lived group showed more naive CD4+ T cells, fewer expanded clones and increased TCR diversity than the aged group, suggesting age selection.

Library creation used 5' RACE. Sequencing relied on an Illumina HiSeq 2500. A second PCR of roughly 6 to 12 cycles was performed with a sample-barcoded 5' primer and a J-beta primer mix. Each TCR beta cDNA molecule received a unique molecular identifier from a template-switch 5' adaptor carrying 12 random nucleotides. At least 2.5 million CDR3-containing paired-end reads were obtained from each sample. First-strand cDNA synthesis was performed from all RNA using the Mint cDNA synthesis kit, with priming by a TRBC-specific oligonucleotide. After uracil-DNA glycosylase treatment, a first 18-cycle PCR used universal primers M1SS and BC2_uni_R on all cDNA. As for how the authors treated the data: Normalization of each sample was performed by random selection of 1 million high-quality reads, each carrying a distinct molecular identifier. Reads with shared molecular identifiers were discarded instead of being binned into consensus sequences. MiTCR, set to a Q25 quality threshold and the strictest error-elimination algorithm, was used for CDR3 identification, clonotype clustering and error correction. Lower-bound total TCR beta diversity was estimated with a nonparametric unseen species model using Euler transformation. TCRdb applied fastp at Q25 and MiXCR to the public reads, then kept only in-frame beta chains. Every distinct CDR3 protein forms one entry, paired with its most common genes and DNA. The V and J calls here are based on TCRdb, not the publication. This sample lists fewer than 950,000 distinct CDR3 sequences; 35% to 40% were detected once. The biggest ten clones account for around 13% of the sample.

Systemically healthy Caucasian individuals from Russia, 35 to 50 in total and aged roughly 6 to 100 years, were included as donors. Each donor gave approximately 9.3 milliliters of peripheral blood, collected into EDTA-treated Vacutainer tubes. Ficoll-Paque density-gradient centrifugation was used to isolate PBMCs, with at least 6 million obtained per sample. Total RNA was extracted from PBMCs with Trizol reagent, with at least 5.5 micrograms obtained per sample. The percentages of naive CD45RAhigh/CD27high T cells were determined by flow cytometry on a PBMC aliquot from every donor. The CDR3 starts with the cysteine, ends with the phenylalanine, and has 16 residues. The retained sequence is limited to the CDR3, 48 bases, with the frame set at the first base. Cut back by 5 bases and 7 bases, the V and J ends lie 24 bases apart.

The receptor's source is a man in his late teens or twenties in good health. Sequenced: blood. The rearrangement joined TRBV12-3 or TRBV12-4 to TRBJ2-7, with a weak D call of TRBD2 (5 bases match). In nucleotide form, the sequence is TGTGCCAGCAGTCCCTCGGGGTTGGTAATGGGCAATGAGCAGTACTTC. Translated, this is CASSPSGLVMGNEQYF.